This TCR beta chain was identified in a study of T cell responses to AZD1222 COVID-19 vaccine. Study-level background: Pooling of second doses given at about 4 or about 12 weeks was done.

V was clipped by 5 bases and J by 4 bases; unmatched bases: 6. Germline assignment: CDR1 SGHTA and CDR2 FQGTGA. The CDR3 is 15 residues long. Sequenced by immunoSEQ multiplex PCR; TCRdb stores in-frame clones only, minus some. The sample lists more than 95,000 clones, approximately 90% seen once, with about 4.7% in the top ten. This chain uses TRBV7-3 with TRBJ2-3; 10 bases are shared with TRBD1. Sample: peripheral blood, taken on day 0 of AZD1222 vaccination. The sequence was obtained from an adult in good health. As DNA, the CDR3 is TGTGCCAGCAGCCCAGGACAGGGGGTCTCAGATACGCAGTATTTT. Its translation: CASSPGQGVSDTQYF.